These 15 T cell receptor beta chains were all obtained from the same sample, sequenced in a study of control samples from healthy donors and cancer patients. The data were produced by immunoSEQ multiplex PCR, yet TCRdb's version contains in-frame clones alone and is incomplete. The data contain over 75,000 clones, roughly four fifths of them singletons. The sample comprised blood. Receptors were obtained from a man in his sixties in good health.

The rearrangement links TRBV10-3 to TRBJ1-2; D is perhaps TRBD1 (5 bases). The length of the CDR3 is 15 residues. Germline V lookup: CDR1 ENHRY, CDR2 SYGVKD. V lost 4 bases and J lost 3, with 15 bases in between. The CDR3, as DNA: TGTGCCATCAGTGCGACAGCCTTTCGGGACTATGGCTACACCTTC. Its translation is CAISATAFRDYGYTF.

The chain joins TRBV15 to TRBJ2-3, with 9 bases that match TRBD1. This CDR3 spans 15 amino acids. J was trimmed by 8 bases and V by 2 bases; bases with no gene match: 8. The germline CDR1 and CDR2 sequences are LNHNV and YYDKDF (reference sequence). The CDR3 DNA reads as TGTGCCACCAGCAGAACAGGGGGCCAGGCGGGTACGCAGTATTTT. Amino acids: CATSRTGGQAGTQYF.

This chain links TRBV6-5 with TRBJ1-1; D not certain. The CDR3 length is 14 residues. Per germline, CDR1 MNHEY and CDR2 SVGAGI. V was shortened by 6 bases and J by 1 base, with 12 bases between the two germline ends. The CDR3 region is CASSYGWANTEAFF. DNA of the CDR3: TGTGCCAGCAGCTACGGTTGGGCGAACACTGAAGCTTTCTTT.

This rearrangement joins TRBV4-1 to TRBJ2-7; TRBD2 matches 9 bases. CDR1 MGHRA and CDR2 YSYEKL come from the germline V gene. The CDR3 extends over 16 amino acids. V lost 1 base, J lost 5 bases, and 9 bases stayed unmatched. CDR3: CASSQGGSGGVNEQYF. In DNA form, the CDR3 reads TGCGCCAGCAGCCAAGGGGGTAGCGGGGGCGTAAACGAGCAGTACTTC.

There are a few counts of this clone. The V gene is TRBV11-1, the J gene TRBJ2-3, with 9 bases fitting TRBD2. CDR1 SGHAT and CDR2 FQDESV come from the germline V gene (reference sequence). The V and J ends lost 3 bases and 0 bases, in that order; junction bases with no gene match: 1. CDR3 length: 15 amino acids. The CDR3 bases are TGTGCCAGCAGCTTGACTAGCGGAAGCACAGATACGCAGTATTTT. Translation gives CASSLTSGSTDTQYF.

The chain recombines TRBV15 with TRBJ1-4, with a possible D match to TRBD1 (6 bases). The V end was cut by 1 base, the J end by 0 bases, with 15 bases between. The CDR3 is 18 residues long. The germline V gene has CDR1 LNHNV and CDR2 YYDKDF (reference sequence). CDR3: CATSRANLRTATNEKLFF. CDR3 in DNA: TGTGCCACCAGCAGAGCCAACCTAAGGACAGCAACTAATGAAAAACTGTTTTTT.

This chain joins TRBV7-3 and TRBJ2-6; D is possibly TRBD1 (6 bases). Trimming pared 5 bases from V and 2 bases from J, leaving 10 bases between. This CDR3 has 15 amino acids. Germline CDR1 reads SGHTA; CDR2 reads FQGTGA. In DNA form, the CDR3 reads TGTGCCAGCAGCAAAGGGGGAGCTGGGGCCAACGTCCTGACTTTC. Amino acid sequence: CASSKGGAGANVLTF.

The V gene is TRBV6-6, the J gene TRBJ1-5; tentatively, D is TRBD1 (6 bases). V was cut by 2 bases and J by 4 bases, with 12 bases left in between. Germline-derived CDR1 and CDR2 are MNHNY and SVGAGI (reference sequence). The CDR3 extends over 15 amino acids. CDR3 coding DNA: TGTGCCAGCAGTTACGTGGACAGCCTAAATCAGCCCCAGCATTTT. Translation gives CASSYVDSLNQPQHF.

This chain uses TRBV5-4 with TRBJ1-1, with D uncertain. Germline CDR1 is SGHNT and CDR2 is YYREEE (reference sequence). V was trimmed by 0 bases and J by 6 bases, leaving 18 bases between them. The CDR3 loop spans 16 amino acids. For the CDR3, the DNA is TGTGCCAGCAGCTTGGCCTCCCGGATCAAGAGGCCTGAAGCTTTCTTT. Translated, it gives CASSLASRIKRPEAFF.

This clone has more than one count but fewer than ten. The chain couples TRBV3-1 (or the pseudogene TRBV3-2) to TRBJ2-7; tentatively, D is TRBD1 (5 bases). The length of the CDR3 is 16 residues. V was cut by 1 base and J by 3 bases, with 16 bases left in between. Germline CDR1 and CDR2: LGHDT and YNNKEL (reference sequence). The CDR3: CASSQVSTGAFYEQYF. The CDR3, as DNA: TGTGCCAGCAGCCAAGTTTCCACAGGAGCATTCTACGAGCAGTACTTC.

This chain joins TRBV27 and TRBJ1-5; 10 bases line up with TRBD1. The CDR3 is made up of 16 amino acids. Germline V gene sequence: CDR1 MNHEY, CDR2 SMNVEV (reference sequence). V lost 6 bases to trimming and J lost 4 bases; unmatched junction nucleotides: 9. The CDR3 region is CASSRRQGAGNQPQHF. In DNA, the CDR3 is TGTGCCAGCAGCCGCCGACAGGGGGCAGGGAATCAGCCCCAGCATTTT.

The chain is built from TRBV11-2 and TRBJ2-7; D ambiguous. Trimming pared 1 base from V and 0 bases from J, leaving 13 bases between. Germline lookup yields CDR1 SGHAT and CDR2 FQNNGV. CDR3 length: 16 amino acids. Here the CDR3 reads CASSLVWAQSSYEQYF. The CDR3 DNA reads TGTGCCAGCAGCTTAGTGTGGGCGCAAAGCTCCTACGAGCAGTACTTC.

CDR3 sequence reads: CASSGGGGYSYNEQFF. In nucleotides, the CDR3 is TGTGCCAGCAGTGGAGGAGGGGGGTACTCCTACAATGAGCAGTTCTTC. The chain uses TRBV2 and TRBJ2-1, with D perhaps matching TRBD1 or TRBD2 (6 bases each). Trimming cost V 4 bases and J 0 bases, with 13 bases left between them. Germline V lookup: CDR1 SNHLY, CDR2 FYNNEI. The CDR3 is 16 residues long.

J is TRBJ2-7 and V is TRBV6-5; D might be TRBD1 (6 bases). This CDR3 has 13 amino acids. V gave up 11 bases and J gave up 9 bases, with 23 bases separating them. CDR1 and CDR2 from the germline V gene are MNHEY and SVGAGI. Here the CDR3 reads CAHNLGARFAQYF. For the CDR3, the DNA is TGTGCCCACAACCTGGGGGCGCGGTTTGCGCAGTACTTC.

The chain is built from TRBV19 and TRBJ1-2; 10 bases align to TRBD1. This CDR3 is 14 amino acids long. Germline values: CDR1 LNHDA, CDR2 SQIVND (reference sequence). Trimming cost V 3 bases and J 8 bases; bases outside gene matches: 6. The chain's CDR3 is CASSMGQGLYGYTF. The CDR3 coding sequence is TGTGCCAGTAGTATGGGACAGGGGCTTTACGGCTACACCTTC.